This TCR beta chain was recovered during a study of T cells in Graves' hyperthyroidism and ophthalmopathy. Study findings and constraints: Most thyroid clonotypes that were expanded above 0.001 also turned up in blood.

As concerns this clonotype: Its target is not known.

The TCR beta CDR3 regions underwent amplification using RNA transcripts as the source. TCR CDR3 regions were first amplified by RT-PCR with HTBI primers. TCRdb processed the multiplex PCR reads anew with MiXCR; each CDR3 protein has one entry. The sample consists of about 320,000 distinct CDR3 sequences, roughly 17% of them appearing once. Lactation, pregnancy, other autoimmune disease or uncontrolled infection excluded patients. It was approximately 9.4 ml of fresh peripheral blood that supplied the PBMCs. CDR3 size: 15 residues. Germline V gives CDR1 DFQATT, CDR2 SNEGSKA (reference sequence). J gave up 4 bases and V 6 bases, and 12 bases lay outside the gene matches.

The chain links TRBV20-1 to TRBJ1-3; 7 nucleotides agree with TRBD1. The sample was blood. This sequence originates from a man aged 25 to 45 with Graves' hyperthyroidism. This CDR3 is CSAGGLTGIGNTIYF. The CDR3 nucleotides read TGCAGTGCGGGGGGCTTGACAGGGATCGGAAACACCATATATTTT.